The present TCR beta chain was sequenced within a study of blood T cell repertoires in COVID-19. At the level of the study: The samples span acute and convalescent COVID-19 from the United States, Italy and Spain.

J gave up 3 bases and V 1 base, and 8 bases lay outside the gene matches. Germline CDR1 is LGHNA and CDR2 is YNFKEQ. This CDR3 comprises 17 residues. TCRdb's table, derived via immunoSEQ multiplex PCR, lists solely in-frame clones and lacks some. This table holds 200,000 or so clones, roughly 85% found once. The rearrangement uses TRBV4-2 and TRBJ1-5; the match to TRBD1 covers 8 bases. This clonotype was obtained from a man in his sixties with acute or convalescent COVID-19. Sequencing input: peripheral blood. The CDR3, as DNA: TGTGCCAGCAGCCAAGTACAGGGGGGGGTGGTCAATCAGCCCCAGCATTTT. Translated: CASSQVQGGVVNQPQHF.